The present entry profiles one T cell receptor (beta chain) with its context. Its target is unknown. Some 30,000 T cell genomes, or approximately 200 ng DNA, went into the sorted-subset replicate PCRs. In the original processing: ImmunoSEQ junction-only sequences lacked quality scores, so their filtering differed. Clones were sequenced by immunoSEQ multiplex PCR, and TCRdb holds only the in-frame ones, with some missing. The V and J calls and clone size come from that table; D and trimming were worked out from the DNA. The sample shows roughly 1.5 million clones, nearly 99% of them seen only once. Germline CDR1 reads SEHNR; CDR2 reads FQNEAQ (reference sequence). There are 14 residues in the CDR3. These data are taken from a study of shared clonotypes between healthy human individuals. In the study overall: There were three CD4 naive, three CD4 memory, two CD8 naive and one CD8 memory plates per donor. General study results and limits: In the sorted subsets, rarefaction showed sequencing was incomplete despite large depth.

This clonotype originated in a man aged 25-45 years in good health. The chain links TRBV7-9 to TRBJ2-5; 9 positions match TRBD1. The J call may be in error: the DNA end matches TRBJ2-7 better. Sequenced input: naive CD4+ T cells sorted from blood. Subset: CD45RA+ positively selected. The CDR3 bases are TGTGCCAGCAGATCCCCGGGACAGGGTTACGAGCAGTACTTC. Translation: CASRSPGQGYEQYF.